This is a list of T cell receptor beta chains from one sample in a study of STAT3 mutations in large granular lymphocyte leukemia. This table comes from immunoSEQ multiplex PCR, and its TCRdb copy is limited to in-frame clones, with some not included. The sample contains 20,000 or so clones, about 90% of which appear only once. The sample was peripheral blood mononuclear cells. The source is a man aged 55-75 years with T-cell large granular lymphocyte leukemia. Some clones in this sample may be carry-over from other donors' samples. CDR3s include the opening cysteine and the closing phenylalanine or tryptophan. D genes are given only for firm matches. Clone size is not always given. Where it is, it says once, few, many or a class for expanded clones.

clone size	D gene	V gene	J gene	CDR3 DNA	CDR3 protein
-	-	TRBV5-4	TRBJ2-6	TGTGCCAGCAGCTTCGGTGGGCGCAGCTCTGGGGCCAACGTCCTGACTTTC	CASSFGGRSSGANVLTF
-	-	TRBV2	TRBJ2-5	TGTGCCAGCTCCCCGGGACAGCGGGGAGAGACCCAGTACTTC	CASSPGQRGETQYF
-	TRBD1	TRBV4-1	TRBJ1-1	TGCGCCAGCAACGACCGTCCAGGGGGCATGAACACTGAAGCTTTCTTT	CASNDRPGGMNTEAFF
-	-	TRBV5-1	TRBJ2-2	TGCGCCAGCAGCTTGAGCGGCGCGAACACCGGGGAGCTGTTTTTT	CASSLSGANTGELFF
-	-	TRBV7-3	TRBJ2-7	TGTGCCAGCAGCTTACGGTCTGGTCCCTACGAGCAGTACTTC	CASSLRSGPYEQYF
-	-	TRBV5-4	TRBJ1-4	TGTGCCAGCAGCTTGCAGGCTAATGAAAAACTGTTTTTT	CASSLQANEKLFF
-	-	TRBV5-1	TRBJ2-5	TGCGCCAGCAGCTTGCAAGAGACCCAGTACTTC	CASSLQETQYF
-	TRBD2	TRBV7-9	TRBJ2-5	TGTGCCTGGGGGCTAGCGGGAGTACAAGAGACCCAGTACTTC	CAWGLAGVQETQYF
-	TRBD1	TRBV6-6	TRBJ2-3	TGTGCCAGCAGAACAGGGGTCCCCACAGATACGCAGTATTTT	CASRTGVPTDTQYF
-	-	TRBV6-5	TRBJ2-1	TGTGCCAGCACGGGGGCCAACAATGAGCAGTTCTTC	CASTGANNEQFF
-	-	TRBV5-4	TRBJ2-6	TGTGCCAGCAGCTTGTGGGGGTCAGGTCAGACATCTGGGGCCAACGTCCTGACTTTC	CASSLWGSGQTSGANVLTF
-	TRBD2	TRBV13	TRBJ2-2	TGTGCCAGCAGCTTATACACCCGGACTAGCGGGAGGACGGTTAACACCGGGGAGCTGTTTTTT	CASSLYTRTSGRTVNTGELFF
-	-	TRBV28	TRBJ2-7	TGTGCCAGCACTTCGCACAGGGAGCAGTACTTC	CASTSHREQYF
-	TRBD2	TRBV7-6	TRBJ2-7	TGTGCCAGCAGCTTGTCTAGCGGGAGGGCCTCGGGTGACGAGCAGTACTTC	CASSLSSGRASGDEQYF
once	TRBD1	TRBV29-1	TRBJ1-2	TGCAGCGTTGCGGGACAGGGGTCGCACTATGGCTACACCTTC	CSVAGQGSHYGYTF
-	TRBD2	TRBV18	TRBJ2-1	TGTGCCAGCTCACCGGGACTAGCGGGTTACAATGAGCAGTTCTTC	CASSPGLAGYNEQFF
-	-	TRBV15	TRBJ1-6	TGTGCCACCAGCAGAGATTGGGACCATTCACCCCTCCACTTT	CATSRDWDHSPLHF
once	-	TRBV2	TRBJ2-5	TGTGCCAGGAGGGTCAGCGGGACCCAGTACTTC	CARRVSGTQYF
-	TRBD2	TRBV18	TRBJ2-3	TGTGCCAGCTCCCCAGGGACTAGCGGGATAGGCACAGATACGCAGTATTTT	CASSPGTSGIGTDTQYF
-	TRBD2	TRBV13	TRBJ2-2	TGTGCCAGCAGTAGCGGGAGGGCCTGGGGGGCGAACACCGGGGAGCTGTTTTTT	CASSSGRAWGANTGELFF
-	-	TRBV6-5	TRBJ1-5	TGTGCCAGCAGTTACACGTTTAATCAGCCCCAGCATTTT	CASSYTFNQPQHF
-	-	TRBV7-2	TRBJ2-7	TGTGCCAGCAGCTTAGATGCACAGTCCTACGAGCAGTACTTC	CASSLDAQSYEQYF
-	-	TRBV7-9	TRBJ1-1	TGTGCCAGCAGCTTAGGATCGAAAAATGAAGCTTTCTTT	CASSLGSKNEAFF
-	TRBD2	TRBV5-1	TRBJ2-6	TGCGCCAGCAGCTTGCCGGGGACTAGCGCTGGGGCCAACGTCCTGACTTTC	CASSLPGTSAGANVLTF
-	-	TRBV6-1	TRBJ1-2	TGTGCCACTTCCCGGGACACCTTCTATGGCTACACCTTC	CATSRDTFYGYTF
-	TRBD1	TRBV5-8	TRBJ1-2	TGTGCCAGCAGCTTGGAGGGGCGGACAGGGGTCGGCTACACCTTC	CASSLEGRTGVGYTF
-	-	TRBV5-1	TRBJ2-6	TGCGCCAGCAGCTTGACAGGGACTGGGGCCAACGTCCTGACTTTC	CASSLTGTGANVLTF
-	-	TRBV29-1	TRBJ1-1	TGCAGCGTTGACAGGGATATGAACACTGAAGCTTTCTTT	CSVDRDMNTEAFF
-	TRBD1	TRBV5-1	TRBJ2-7	TGCGCCAGCAGCTTTGGACAGGGGGCGAGGGAGCAGTACTTC	CASSFGQGAREQYF
-	-	TRBV5-6	TRBJ1-2	TGTGCCAGCAGCTTGCGGCGGGGGGCCTATGGCTACACCTTC	CASSLRRGAYGYTF
-	-	TRBV7-3	TRBJ1-1	TGTGCCAGCAGCTTAAGGGAATCGGCTGAAGCTTTCTTT	CASSLRESAEAFF
-	-	TRBV27	TRBJ1-4	TGTGCCAGCAGTTCGCCCTACAGAAATGAAAAACTGTTTTTT	CASSSPYRNEKLFF
-	TRBD2	TRBV25-1	TRBJ2-7	TGTGCCAGCAGTGACCACTGGCCCACCAGCGGGACGTCTGGAGAGCAGTACTTC	CASSDHWPTSGTSGEQYF
-	-	TRBV5-1	TRBJ1-6	TGCGCCAGCAGCCAGGCAGGGGCCGACTATAATTCACCCCTCCACTTT	CASSQAGADYNSPLHF
once	TRBD1	TRBV28	TRBJ2-7	TGTGCCAGCCGGGACAGCCGCTCCTACGAGCAGTACTTC	CASRDSRSYEQYF
-	-	TRBV7-3	TRBJ2-7	TGTGCCAGCAGCTTGGTGGGGGCCTACGAGCAGTACTTC	CASSLVGAYEQYF
-	TRBD2	TRBV7-2	TRBJ2-7	TGTGCCAGCAGCTTAGCGTTAGCGGGAGCGGCCTACGAGCAGTACTTC	CASSLALAGAAYEQYF
-	-	TRBV12-5	TRBJ2-1	TGTGCTAGTGGTTTGGTAATAGGGGCCCCCGGGGATGAGCAGTTCTTC	CASGLVIGAPGDEQFF
-	-	TRBV28	TRBJ1-4	TGTGCCAGCAGTTTCTTTGAAAAACTGTTTTTT	CASSFFEKLFF